These T cell receptor beta chains were read from a single sample in a study of PD-1 blockade in classical Hodgkin lymphoma. This table comes from immunoSEQ multiplex PCR, and its TCRdb copy is limited to in-frame clones, with some not included. The sample contains roughly 34,000 clones, approximately 94% of which appear only once. Sequences were obtained from peripheral blood mononuclear cells (PBMCs). Source of these receptors: a human donor with classical Hodgkin lymphoma. The CDR3 runs from the conserved cysteine through the conserved F or W. The order of the fields is V gene, J gene, D gene, clone size, CDR3 DNA, CDR3 protein. The D gene is left open where the match is weak. Size is stated for part of the rows, as once, few or many counts, or as a class when the clone is expanded.

V gene: TRBV5-6
J gene: TRBJ2-2
D gene: TRBD1
clone size: few
CDR3 DNA: TGTGCCAGCAGCTCTGGGGTGTACAGGGGAAGGACCGGGGAGCTGTTTTTT
CDR3 protein: CASSSGVYRGRTGELFF

V gene: TRBV7-9
J gene: TRBJ1-1
D gene: TRBD1
clone size: once
CDR3 DNA: TGTGCCAGCAGCTTAGGCCTTACAGGGGGCGGCACTGAAGCTTTCTTT
CDR3 protein: CASSLGLTGGGTEAFF

V gene: TRBV7-9
J gene: TRBJ1-1
D gene: NA
clone size: NA
CDR3 DNA: TGTGCCAGCAGCTTAGTTCCGGGCTTGGAAGCTTTCTTT
CDR3 protein: CASSLVPGLEAFF

V gene: TRBV15
J gene: TRBJ2-1
D gene: TRBD2
clone size: NA
CDR3 DNA: TGTGCCACCAGCAGGCTAGCGGGAGACTACAATGAGCAGTTCTTC
CDR3 protein: CATSRLAGDYNEQFF

V gene: TRBV11-2
J gene: TRBJ1-2
D gene: NA
clone size: NA
CDR3 DNA: TGTGCCAGCAGCTTAATTTTCGCGGATCCTAACTATGGCTACACCTTC
CDR3 protein: CASSLIFADPNYGYTF

V gene: TRBV5-1
J gene: TRBJ1-5
D gene: TRBD1
clone size: NA
CDR3 DNA: TGCGCCAGCAGCACTTCAGGGGGGCTCAATCAGCCCCAGCATTTT
CDR3 protein: CASSTSGGLNQPQHF

V gene: TRBV5-1
J gene: TRBJ2-1
D gene: TRBD1
clone size: NA
CDR3 DNA: TGCGCCACCTACCGGGACAGCAGTCTCAATGAGCAGTTCTTC
CDR3 protein: CATYRDSSLNEQFF

V gene: TRBV6-1
J gene: TRBJ1-1
D gene: NA
clone size: NA
CDR3 DNA: TGTGCCAGCAGTGAATTCCCAGGGATCTTGAACACTGAAGCTTTCTTT
CDR3 protein: CASSEFPGILNTEAFF

V gene: TRBV11-1
J gene: TRBJ2-5
D gene: NA
clone size: NA
CDR3 DNA: TGTGCCAGCAGCTGGGGGGCTGGAGAGACCCAGTACTTC
CDR3 protein: CASSWGAGETQYF

V gene: TRBV5-1
J gene: TRBJ2-5
D gene: NA
clone size: NA
CDR3 DNA: TGCGCCAGCAGCTCGGGCGGACTCCAAGAGACCCAGTACTTC
CDR3 protein: CASSSGGLQETQYF

V gene: TRBV4-1
J gene: TRBJ2-3
D gene: TRBD2
clone size: NA
CDR3 DNA: TGCGCCAGCAGCCAGGCGGGGGGGACGCAGTATTTT
CDR3 protein: CASSQAGGTQYF

V gene: TRBV5-5
J gene: TRBJ2-7
D gene: NA
clone size: few
CDR3 DNA: TGTGCCAGCAGCCCTCTAGTGGGGGAGCAGTACTTC
CDR3 protein: CASSPLVGEQYF

V gene: TRBV5-1
J gene: TRBJ2-2
D gene: TRBD2
clone size: NA
CDR3 DNA: TGCGCCAGCAGCTTGAGGCGGGAGGCCCTCACCGGGGAGCTGTTTTTT
CDR3 protein: CASSLRREALTGELFF

V gene: TRBV28
J gene: TRBJ2-7
D gene: TRBD1
clone size: NA
CDR3 DNA: TGTGCCAGCCGCACCGGGACAGAGATCTACGAGCAGTACTTC
CDR3 protein: CASRTGTEIYEQYF

V gene: TRBV5-1
J gene: TRBJ2-7
D gene: TRBD1
clone size: NA
CDR3 DNA: TGCGCCAGCAGCAAGACAGGGGACGCCTACGAGCAGTACTTC
CDR3 protein: CASSKTGDAYEQYF

V gene: TRBV5-1
J gene: TRBJ2-1
D gene: NA
clone size: once
CDR3 DNA: TGCGCCAGCACGTGGGGGTCTCTGTACAATGAGCAGTTCTTC
CDR3 protein: CASTWGSLYNEQFF

V gene: TRBV29-1
J gene: TRBJ1-1
D gene: TRBD1
clone size: NA
CDR3 DNA: TGCAGCGTTGTAACAGGGGGGCCTGAAGCTTTCTTT
CDR3 protein: CSVVTGGPEAFF

V gene: TRBV7-8
J gene: TRBJ2-7
D gene: NA
clone size: NA
CDR3 DNA: TGTGCCAGCAGCCCCAACACAGCCGGATACGAGCAGTACTTC
CDR3 protein: CASSPNTAGYEQYF

V gene: TRBV30
J gene: TRBJ1-2
D gene: TRBD1
clone size: NA
CDR3 DNA: TGTGCCTGGAAGGTTGCGGACAGGTCTTCCTATGGCTACACCTTC
CDR3 protein: CAWKVADRSSYGYTF

V gene: TRBV6-1
J gene: TRBJ1-5
D gene: NA
clone size: NA
CDR3 DNA: TGTGCCAGCAGTGAAGCGCAGGGAGGTCAGCCCCAGCATTTT
CDR3 protein: CASSEAQGGQPQHF

V gene: TRBV5-5
J gene: TRBJ2-7
D gene: NA
clone size: once
CDR3 DNA: TGTGCCAGCAGCTTGGAACCGGGCCTCTACGAGCAGTACTTC
CDR3 protein: CASSLEPGLYEQYF

V gene: TRBV5-1
J gene: TRBJ2-7
D gene: NA
clone size: NA
CDR3 DNA: TGCGCCAGCAGCCGTAACCTGGACAGCAAAATTTACTACGAGCAGTACTTC
CDR3 protein: CASSRNLDSKIYYEQYF

V gene: TRBV5-6
J gene: TRBJ1-1
D gene: NA
clone size: NA
CDR3 DNA: TGTGCCAGCAGCTATCAGGTGGGGACTGAAGCTTTCTTT
CDR3 protein: CASSYQVGTEAFF

V gene: TRBV7-9
J gene: TRBJ1-1
D gene: TRBD1
clone size: NA
CDR3 DNA: TGTGCCAGCAGCTCGGACAGGGGAGGATACACTGAAGCTTTCTTT
CDR3 protein: CASSSDRGGYTEAFF

V gene: TRBV2
J gene: TRBJ1-5
D gene: TRBD1
clone size: NA
CDR3 DNA: TGTGCCAGCAGACAGGGGATCAGCAATCAGCCCCAGCATTTT
CDR3 protein: CASRQGISNQPQHF

V gene: TRBV9
J gene: TRBJ2-1
D gene: NA
clone size: NA
CDR3 DNA: TGTGCCAGCAGCGTAGACGCCCAGCGGAGTTACAATGAGCAGTTCTTC
CDR3 protein: CASSVDAQRSYNEQFF

V gene: TRBV10-3
J gene: TRBJ2-5
D gene: TRBD2
clone size: NA
CDR3 DNA: TGTGCCATCAGGATAGCGGGTCAAGAGACCCAGTACTTC
CDR3 protein: CAIRIAGQETQYF

V gene: TRBV29-1
J gene: TRBJ1-2
D gene: NA
clone size: NA
CDR3 DNA: TGCAGCGTTGACCACCACCAGGGATTTGGCTACACCTTC
CDR3 protein: CSVDHHQGFGYTF